The clone carrying this TCR beta chain was seen at least ten times. Its antigen is unknown. Criteria for exclusion of patients were uncontrolled infection, other autoimmune disease, pregnancy or lactation. Thyroid ultrasound and orbital computed tomography, with clinical symptoms and serum thyroxine and TRAb, informed diagnoses. The data were obtained in a study of T cells in Graves' hyperthyroidism and ophthalmopathy. Findings of the study overall: Most clonotypes that expanded in the thyroid above 0.001 also showed up in blood. Ophthalmopathy, which appeared later, was predicted by the model a median approximately six months before onset.

RNA transcripts provided the source from which TCR beta CDR3 regions were amplified. The study used the HTBI primer set for a first-round RT-PCR of the TCR CDR3. TCRdb redid the calling of the multiplex PCR reads with MiXCR, one entry per CDR3 protein. The sample records hundreds of thousands of distinct CDR3 sequences, about 15% being singletons. The CDR3 totals 13 residues. Trimming left V 0 bases short and J 13 bases short, with 13 bases between. From germline, CDR1 is LGHDT and CDR2 YNNKEL (reference sequence). Sequencing used blood. The source is a young man with Graves' ophthalmopathy. The chain recombines TRBV3-1 with TRBJ2-1; D might be TRBD2 (6 bases). CDR3 residues: CASSQEAGTGQFF. In DNA form, the CDR3 reads TGTGCCAGCAGCCAAGAGGCAGGGACTGGACAGTTCTTC.